These 26 T cell receptor beta chains were sequenced from one sample in a study of shared clonotypes between healthy human individuals. Repertoires were generated with immunoSEQ multiplex PCR, while TCRdb's copy carries only in-frame clones and drops some. The table lists around 300,000 clones, around 86% of them singletons. The sequencing sample was made of memory CD8+ T cells sorted from blood. Sample subset: CD45RO+ cells pooled with CCR7-negative TemRA cells. The receptors come from a man between 18 and 29 years old in good health.

The chain uses TRBV30 and TRBJ1-2, with a possible D match to TRBD1 (6 bases). The V gene lost 0 bases and the J gene lost 4 bases, with 12 bases spanning the gap. This CDR3 contains 14 residues. Germline V gives CDR1 GTSNPN, CDR2 SVGIG (reference sequence). This chain's CDR3 is CAWSVQGWSYGYTF. The CDR3 nucleotides read TGTGCCTGGAGTGTACAGGGTTGGAGCTATGGCTACACCTTC.

The chain carries TRBV4-1 and TRBJ2-7; the D gene is possibly TRBD2 (6 bases). The germline V gene encodes CDR1 MGHRA and CDR2 YSYEKL. V was pared by 4 bases and J by 4 bases, with 14 bases between. The CDR3 is 14 residues long. The CDR3 nucleotides are TGCGCCAGCAGCCTGGAGGGGTCCGGGTACGAGCAGTACTTC. Translation: CASSLEGSGYEQYF.

The CDR3 sequence is CASSWSYNEQFF. CDR3 coding DNA: TGTGCCAGCAGCTGGTCCTACAATGAGCAGTTCTTC. This rearrangement joins TRBV7-9 to TRBJ2-1; D is ambiguous. CDR1 SEHNR and CDR2 FQNEAQ come from the germline V gene (reference sequence). The V end lost 4 bases, the J end lost 1 base, and 2 bases lay between the germline ends. This CDR3 has 12 residues.

The V gene is TRBV2, the J gene TRBJ1-2; the match to TRBD1 covers 11 bases. This CDR3 comprises 14 residues. The germline CDR1 and CDR2 sequences are SNHLY and FYNNEI. V lost 5 bases and J lost 3; bases outside the gene matches: 2. CDR3 DNA: TGTGCCAGCAGTTGGACAGGGGGCGACTATGGCTACACCTTC. This codes for CASSWTGGDYGYTF.

The rearrangement links TRBV27 to TRBJ2-5; possible D gene TRBD1, 6 bases. Trimming took 0 bases from V and 5 from J, leaving 13 bases between them. In germline, CDR1 is MNHEY, CDR2 SMNVEV (reference sequence). This CDR3 has 15 amino acids. Here the CDR3 reads CASSLSNREQETQYF. DNA of the CDR3: TGTGCCAGCAGTTTATCCAACAGGGAGCAGGAGACCCAGTACTTC.

This sequence joins TRBV25-1 and TRBJ2-1; unclear D gene. This CDR3 spans 14 amino acids. Trimming shortened V by 3 bases and J by 5 bases, and 11 bases separated the two germline ends. The germline CDR1 and CDR2 sequences are MGHDK and SYGVNS. This chain's CDR3 is CASSESRHHNEQFF. The CDR3 DNA reads TGTGCCAGCAGTGAGTCCAGGCACCACAATGAGCAGTTCTTC.

The rearrangement joins TRBV4-1 to TRBJ1-1; D might be TRBD1 (6 bases). In germline, CDR1 is MGHRA, CDR2 YSYEKL. The ends were cut back, 1 base at V and 3 bases at J, with 6 bases in the middle. The CDR3 spans 13 residues. The CDR3 here is CASSQAGDTEAFF. Here the CDR3 DNA reads TGCGCCAGCAGCCAAGCAGGGGACACTGAAGCTTTCTTT.

The rearrangement joins TRBV9 to TRBJ2-1; D is undetermined. Germline CDR1 reads SGDLS; CDR2 reads YYNGEE. Between the trimmed V and J ends, which lost 4 bases and 3 bases, there was a span of 2 bases. This CDR3 comprises 11 residues. For the CDR3, the DNA is TGTGCCAGCAGCCTCTACAATGAGCAGTTCTTC. It translates to CASSLYNEQFF.

This CDR3 reads CASSVVSGEGTQYF. The DNA of the CDR3 is TGTGCCAGCAGCGTAGTGTCGGGAGAAGGGACCCAGTACTTC. The gene calls are TRBV9 and TRBJ2-5, with TRBD2 as a possible D gene (6 bases). From germline, CDR1 is SGDLS and CDR2 YYNGEE. The V gene lost 0 bases and the J gene lost 7 bases, with 13 bases spanning the gap. The CDR3 sequence is 14 residues long.

The rearrangement links TRBV11-2 to TRBJ2-5; a possible D gene is TRBD1 (8 bases). This CDR3 spans 16 amino acids. Germline V gene lookup returns CDR1 SGHAT and CDR2 FQNNGV. V shed 4 bases and J shed 9 bases, with 24 bases lying between them. CDR3 protein: CASSSLPQGDREAQYF. In DNA, the CDR3 is TGTGCCAGCAGCTCCCTTCCACAGGGGGATCGGGAGGCCCAGTACTTC.

This chain links TRBV6-5 with TRBJ1-6; 7 bases match TRBD1. The CDR3 sequence is 15 residues long. V lost 6 bases and J lost 7; bases outside the gene matches: 9. The germline CDR1 and CDR2 sequences are MNHEY and SVGAGI. For the CDR3, the DNA is TGTGCCAGCAGAGACGAACTAGGGGGCAATTCACCCCTCCACTTT. Residues: CASRDELGGNSPLHF.

On this clone itself: Its ends do not fully match the called genes, so a read error is possible. The chain uses TRBV4-3 and TRBJ1-1; D may be TRBD1 (5 bases). Germline V lookup: CDR1 LGHNA, CDR2 YSLEER. CDR3 length: 16 residues. CDR3 in DNA: TGCGCCAGCAGCCCACGCCTCGTCGAGGGGAACCCTGAAGCTTTCTTT. Protein sequence: CASSPRLVEGNPEAFF.

The CDR3 coding sequence is TGTGCCAGCAGTGAACTGATAGACACCACATACGAGCAGTACTTC. It translates to CASSELIDTTYEQYF. The J gene is TRBJ2-5, the V gene TRBV6-1; D is unresolved. The end of the DNA fits TRBJ2-7 better, so the J call may be wrong. The germline CDR1 and CDR2 sequences are MNHNS and SASEGT. The CDR3 consists of 15 residues.

The chain recombines TRBV27 with TRBJ1-1; D gene unclear. V lost 0 bases, J lost 0 bases, and 8 bases lay in between. The CDR3 has 15 residues. Germline V lookup: CDR1 MNHEY, CDR2 SMNVEV (reference sequence). CDR3 sequence reads: CASSLSWGMNTEAFF. DNA for the CDR3: TGTGCCAGCAGTTTATCTTGGGGAATGAACACTGAAGCTTTCTTT.

Here the CDR3 DNA reads TGCGCCAGCAGCCAAGGCGAGGGACTAGCGGAATACAATGAGCAGTTCTTC. Protein sequence: CASSQGEGLAEYNEQFF. V gene TRBV4-3 combines with J gene TRBJ2-1, with 11 bases matching TRBD2. The CDR3 extends over 17 amino acids. CDR1 is LGHNA, CDR2 YSLEER, per germline. The V and J ends lost 1 base and 4 bases, in that order; junction bases with no gene match: 6.

This clone was counted once. This chain links TRBV30 with TRBJ2-2; 9 bases map to TRBD1. The CDR3 consists of 16 residues. V lost 7 bases, J lost 3 bases, and 12 bases stayed unmatched. The germline gives CDR1 GTSNPN, CDR2 SVGIG (reference sequence). Here the CDR3 reads CASTNSGTGYTGELFF. In nucleotides, the CDR3 is TGTGCCTCCACAAATTCCGGGACAGGGTACACCGGGGAGCTGTTTTTT.

The chain employs TRBV28 and TRBJ2-7; 8 bases agree with TRBD2. J gave up 0 bases and V 6 bases, and 19 bases lay outside the gene matches. Germline V gene sequence: CDR1 MDHEN, CDR2 SYDVKM. The CDR3 runs 19 residues. The CDR3 region is CASSPGLAGNPKSSYEQYF. The DNA of the CDR3 is TGTGCCAGCAGCCCTGGACTAGCTGGGAATCCCAAGAGCTCCTACGAGCAGTACTTC.

The V call is TRBV18, the J call TRBJ2-7, with no clear D. Germline CDR1 reads KGHSH; CDR2 reads LQKENI. The CDR3 consists of 12 residues. The V and J ends lost 3 bases and 3 bases respectively, with 6 bases between them. In DNA form, the CDR3 reads TGTGCCAGCTCACCCCTGGGCTACGAGCAGTACTTC. Translation: CASSPLGYEQYF. Full variable domain (outside the CDR3, taken from reference TRBV18 and TRBJ2-7): NAGVMQNPRHLVRRRGQEARLRCSPMKGHSHVYWYRQLPEEGLKFMVYLQKENIIDESGMPKERFSAEFPKEGPSILRIQQVVRGDSAAYFCASSPLGYEQYFGPGTRLTVT.

The chain carries TRBV14 and TRBJ2-2; 9 bases fit TRBD1. The CDR3 has 16 residues. Germline-derived CDR1 and CDR2 are SGHDN and FVKESK. The junction had 9 bases not matched to a gene; V was cut back by 4 bases and J by 6 bases. The CDR3 region has the DNA TGTGCCAGCAGCCCAACCGGGACAGGGCTTGCCGGGGAGCTGTTTTTT. As protein: CASSPTGTGLAGELFF.

V and J are TRBV7-9 and TRBJ2-2; D gene ambiguous. V was trimmed by 10 bases and J by 7 bases, leaving 13 bases between them. Germline CDR1 reads SEHNR; CDR2 reads FQNEAQ (reference sequence). The CDR3 has 12 residues. The DNA of the CDR3 is TGTGCCACGGCTAGAGGCGGCGGGGAGCTGTTTTTT. Translated, it gives CATARGGGELFF.

V gene TRBV6-5 combines with J gene TRBJ1-1; TRBD1 might be the D (6 bases). Germline values: CDR1 MNHEY, CDR2 SVGAGI. The V and J ends lost 8 bases and 7 bases respectively, with 14 bases between them. This CDR3 has 12 residues. The CDR3 sequence: CASATGRNEAFF. CDR3 coding DNA: TGTGCCAGCGCTACAGGGCGAAATGAAGCTTTCTTT.

The genes are TRBV13 and TRBJ2-7, with 9 bases that match TRBD1. Germline CDR1 is PRHDT and CDR2 is FYEKMQ (reference sequence). The ends lost 6 bases at V and 3 bases at J; junction bases unmatched: 9. The CDR3 is 15 residues long. CDR3 sequence reads: CASSPIDRGGYEQYF. The CDR3 region has the DNA TGTGCCAGCAGTCCAATCGACAGGGGGGGCTACGAGCAGTACTTC.

The chain has TRBV6-1 and TRBJ2-3; D uncertain. V lost 3 bases to trimming and J lost 2 bases, with 15 bases between them. Germline V CDR1 and CDR2: MNHNS, SASEGT. This CDR3 is 16 amino acids long. The CDR3 DNA sequence: TGTGCCAGCAGTGAGAATCCCAGTACCTTCACAGATACGCAGTATTTT. Its protein is CASSENPSTFTDTQYF.

Note on this clone: The germline gene is not matched at one end of the junction; a read error may be the cause. J is TRBJ2-7 and V is TRBV10-3; 7 bases match TRBD1. Per germline, CDR1 ENHRY and CDR2 SYGVKD. The CDR3 has 15 amino acids. Here the CDR3 reads CASSDWTGRLREQYF. The CDR3 region has the DNA TGTGCCAGCAGTGATTGGACAGGTCGACTTCGCGAGCAGTACTTC.

The chain recombines TRBV7-9 with TRBJ2-5, with D perhaps matching TRBD1 (6 bases). The CDR3 has 12 amino acids. With 4 bases removed from V and 5 bases from J, the gap between germline ends came to 8 bases. Germline lookup yields CDR1 SEHNR and CDR2 FQNEAQ (reference sequence). CDR3 in amino acids: CASSYRVETQYF. The CDR3 DNA reads as TGTGCCAGCAGCTACAGGGTTGAGACCCAGTACTTC.

The chain joins TRBV11-3 to TRBJ2-1, with no clear D. V dropped 1 base and J dropped 8 bases, with 9 bases sitting between them. CDR1 and CDR2 from the germline V gene are SGHNT and YENEEA. The CDR3 runs to 13 residues. CDR3 region: CASSLGPWDEQFF. CDR3 nucleotides: TGTGCCAGCAGCTTAGGCCCGTGGGATGAGCAGTTCTTC.